This TCR beta chain was retrieved from a study of blood T cell repertoires in COVID-19. Study-wide context: The United States, Italy and Spain provided the acute and convalescent COVID-19 samples.

Between the trimmed V and J ends, which lost 3 bases and 7 bases, there was a span of 13 bases. Germline CDR1 SQVTM, CDR2 ANQGSEA. CDR3 size: 12 residues. This clone was found once. Per the original methods: Amplified reference gene primers provided the basis for estimating nucleated cell counts. The data were produced by immunoSEQ multiplex PCR, yet TCRdb's version contains in-frame clones alone and is incomplete. Clonal size and the V and J genes are those of that table, whereas D and trimming came from the DNA. This table holds more than 100,000 clones, roughly 90% found once. This receptor was obtained from a middle-aged man with active or convalescent COVID-19. The sample was peripheral blood. J is TRBJ2-7 and V is TRBV29-1; D might be TRBD1 (6 bases). CDR3 sequence: CSVDEQGSEQYF. As DNA, the CDR3 is TGCAGCGTTGATGAGCAGGGGAGTGAGCAGTACTTC.